This T cell receptor (beta chain) was recovered during a study of chemoradiotherapy in HPV16-positive cancers. Produced via immunoSEQ multiplex PCR; TCRdb's table is partial and in-frame only. The table lists 8,200 or so clones, about 88% of them singletons. V shed 6 bases, J shed 4 bases, and the junction held 5 bases outside the gene matches. This CDR3 contains 14 residues. Germline values: CDR1 SNHLY, CDR2 FYNNEI. This clone has just one count. The clonotype comes from a human donor with HPV-associated anogenital cancer. The chain has TRBV2 and TRBJ2-3; 9 positions match TRBD1. The sequencing used tumor tissue, collected from a patient who underwent chemoradiotherapy. In DNA form, the CDR3 reads TGTGCCAGCAGGGATCGGACAGGGGCAGATACGCAGTATTTT. The encoded protein is CASRDRTGADTQYF. The variable domain in full, completed from reference TRBV2 and TRBJ2-3, reads EPEVTQTPSHQVTQMGQEVILRCVPISNHLYFYWYRQILGQKVEFLVSFYNNEISEKSEIFDDQFSVERPDGSNFTLKIRSTKLEDSAMYFCASRDRTGADTQYFGPGTRLTVL.